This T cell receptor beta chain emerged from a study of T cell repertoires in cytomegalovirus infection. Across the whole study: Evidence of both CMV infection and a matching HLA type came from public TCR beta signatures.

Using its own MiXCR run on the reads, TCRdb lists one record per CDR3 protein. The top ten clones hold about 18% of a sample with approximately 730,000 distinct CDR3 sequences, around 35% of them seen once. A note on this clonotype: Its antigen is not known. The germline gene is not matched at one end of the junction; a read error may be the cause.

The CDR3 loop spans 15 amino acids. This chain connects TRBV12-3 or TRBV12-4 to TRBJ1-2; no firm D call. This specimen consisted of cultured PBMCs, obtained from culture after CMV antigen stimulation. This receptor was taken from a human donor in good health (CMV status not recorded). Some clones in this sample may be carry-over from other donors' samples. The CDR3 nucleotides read TGTGCCAGCAGTTTGGGTACGGCCAAGGTCTATAGCTACACCTTC. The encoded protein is CASSLGTAKVYSYTF.